Sequencing of this TCR beta chain was carried out in a study of cytomegalovirus exposure and HLA in healthy donors. Points on this clone: Its specificity is not known.

Study conclusions and caveats: CMV antigen specificity was confirmed in vitro for three CMV-associated chains. The later analysis indicated that the majority of CMV-associated TCR beta chains appeared HLA-restricted. Prior analysis indicated that the majority of TCR beta V segments exhibited productivity approximately 87% or approximately 30% of the time.

PCR employed 60 Vbeta and 13 Jbeta primers. Clones were read by immunoSEQ multiplex PCR, and TCRdb kept only the in-frame ones, dropping some. This table lists around 140,000 clones. This CDR3 region has 12 residues. Germline V gene data show CDR1 as SQVTM and CDR2 as ANQGSEA. V dropped 6 bases and J dropped 5; count of bases not matched to a gene: 7. The V gene is TRBV29-1, the J gene TRBJ2-7; 7 positions agree with TRBD1. This TCR derives from a male donor in good health and CMV-seronegative. Sequencing was done on a sample of PBMCs. The CDR3 sequence: CSVGDRANEQYF. The CDR3 nucleotides read TGCAGCGTAGGGGACAGAGCCAACGAGCAGTACTTC.